Described below is a single T cell receptor beta chain sequence and its context. In the source study's methods: The authors estimated nucleated cell counts from reference gene primer amplification. TCRdb keeps only in-frame clones here, not all; method: immunoSEQ multiplex PCR. V and J calls and clone size are copied from that table; D and trimming were computed from the DNA. The sample has roughly 61,000 clones; around 65% are singletons. Recruits, aged roughly 18 to 95 years, lived in around 24 US areas. Cohorts were assigned according to the clinical history that participants reported. The data originate from a study of blood T cell repertoires in COVID-19. Study-wide context: Donors in the United States, Italy and Spain gave samples during acute or convalescent COVID-19.

CDR1 and CDR2 from the germline V gene are MDHEN and SYDVKM. The CDR3 has 16 amino acids. The ends lost 6 bases at V and 0 bases at J; junction bases unmatched: 8. This chain uses TRBV28 with TRBJ2-4; TRBD2 aligns across 7 bases. The sequence was obtained from a woman in her fifties or sixties who had been exposed to COVID-19. The sequencing input was PBMCs or T cells enriched from blood (not recorded which). CDR3 coding DNA: TGTGCCAGCAGCACAAGCGGGGCACTAGCCAAAAACATTCAGTACTTC. Its protein is CASSTSGALAKNIQYF.